This T cell receptor beta chain was sequenced for a study of response to subunit inactivated influenza vaccine. Using its own MiXCR run on the RT-PCR reads, TCRdb lists one record per CDR3 protein. The data hold more than 700,000 distinct CDR3 sequences, with about 20% observed a single time. In its sample, this clonotype was seen a few times. Its cognate antigen is unknown. The CDR3 length is 14 residues. V gave up 3 bases and J gave up 7 bases, with 13 bases separating them. Study-wide results and caveats: Authors suggested each seasonal influenza vaccination recruits few new T cells.

Sequencing used PBMCs from blood, obtained around 5 days after vaccination. The source is a middle-aged man who received an inactivated influenza vaccine. The V and J genes are TRBV12-3 or TRBV12-4 and TRBJ2-1; D possibly corresponds to TRBD2 (5 bases). In nucleotides, the CDR3 is TGTGCCAGCAGTTTTGAGGGAAAGGGAAATGAGCAGTTCTTC. This translates into CASSFEGKGNEQFF.